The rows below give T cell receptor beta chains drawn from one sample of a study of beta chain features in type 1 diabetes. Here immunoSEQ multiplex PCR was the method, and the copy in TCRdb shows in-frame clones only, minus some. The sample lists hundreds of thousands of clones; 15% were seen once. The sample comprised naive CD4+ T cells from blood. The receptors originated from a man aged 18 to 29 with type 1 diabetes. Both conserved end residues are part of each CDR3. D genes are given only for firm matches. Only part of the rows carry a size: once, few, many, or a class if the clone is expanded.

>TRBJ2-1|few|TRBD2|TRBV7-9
CASSFEASGTHEQFF
TGTGCCAGCAGCTTTGAAGCTAGCGGGACGCATGAGCAGTTCTTC
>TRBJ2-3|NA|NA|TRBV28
CASSLYAGDTQYF
TGTGCCAGCAGTTTATATGCGGGAGATACGCAGTATTTT
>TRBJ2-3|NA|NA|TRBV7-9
CASSLMETTDTQYF
TGTGCCAGCAGCTTGATGGAGACTACAGATACGCAGTATTTT
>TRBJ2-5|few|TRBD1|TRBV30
CAWIPRGSRETQYF
TGTGCCTGGATTCCCAGGGGGTCGAGGGAGACCCAGTACTTC
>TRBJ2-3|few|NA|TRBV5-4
CASSNLAGSTDTQYF
TGTGCCAGCAGTAACCTAGCAGGAAGCACAGATACGCAGTATTTT
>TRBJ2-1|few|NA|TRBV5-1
CASSETAYNEQFF
TGCGCCAGCAGCGAGACTGCGTACAATGAGCAGTTCTTC
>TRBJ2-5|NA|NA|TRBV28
CASSYSGVPGSQYF
TGTGCCAGCAGTTATTCAGGGGTTCCCGGGTCCCAGTACTTC
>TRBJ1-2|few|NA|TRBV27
CASSSLDSTLYGYTF
TGTGCCAGCAGTTCCTTGGACTCTACCCTTTATGGCTACACCTTC
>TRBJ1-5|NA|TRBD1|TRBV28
CASSFFRQGVSNQPQHF
TGTGCCAGCAGTTTCTTCCGACAGGGCGTCAGCAATCAGCCCCAGCATTTT
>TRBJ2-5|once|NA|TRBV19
CASSIYGGDKRETQYF
TGTGCCAGTAGTATTTACGGAGGAGACAAGCGGGAGACCCAGTACTTC
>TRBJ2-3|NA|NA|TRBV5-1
CASSLVGGEGTDTQYF
TGCGCCAGCAGCTTGGTCGGGGGAGAGGGCACAGATACGCAGTATTTT
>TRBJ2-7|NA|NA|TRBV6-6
CASNNGITSSYEQYF
TGTGCCAGCAACAACGGAATTACTAGCTCCTACGAGCAGTACTTC
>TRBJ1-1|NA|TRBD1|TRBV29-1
CSVAMTGYTAFF
TGCAGCGTTGCGATGACAGGGTATACGGCTTTCTTT
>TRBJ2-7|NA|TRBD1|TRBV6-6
CASSRTGYYEQYF
TGTGCCAGCAGTCGGACAGGGTACTACGAGCAGTACTTC
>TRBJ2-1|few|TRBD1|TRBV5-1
CASRPGQLIVDEQFF
TGCGCCAGCAGGCCGGGACAGTTGATAGTCGATGAGCAGTTCTTC
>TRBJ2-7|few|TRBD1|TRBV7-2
CASSALGQLNNEQYF
TGTGCCAGCAGCGCCCTGGGACAGTTGAACAACGAGCAGTACTTC
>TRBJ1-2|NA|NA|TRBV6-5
CASSYDSHNYGYTF
TGTGCCAGCAGTTACGACAGTCACAACTATGGCTACACCTTC
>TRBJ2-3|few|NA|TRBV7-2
CASSLGWGGDTQYF
TGTGCCAGCAGCTTAGGCTGGGGAGGAGATACGCAGTATTTT
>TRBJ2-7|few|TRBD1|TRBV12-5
CASGWEKTGIYEQYF
TGTGCTAGTGGTTGGGAGAAGACAGGGATCTACGAGCAGTACTTC
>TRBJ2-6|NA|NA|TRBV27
CASSSPARANVLTF
TGTGCCAGCAGTTCCCCAGCGAGGGCCAACGTCCTGACTTTC
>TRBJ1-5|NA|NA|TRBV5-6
CASSSQGRDQPQHF
TGTGCCAGCAGCTCGCAGGGGAGAGATCAGCCCCAGCATTTT
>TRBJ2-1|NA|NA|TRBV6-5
CASSRYNEQFF
TGTGCCAGCAGCCGCTACAATGAGCAGTTCTTC
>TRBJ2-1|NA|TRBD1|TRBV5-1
CASSSPGGEQFF
TGCGCCAGCAGCTCCCCAGGGGGAGAGCAGTTCTTC
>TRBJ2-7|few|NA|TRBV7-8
CASSASRGEGREQYF
TGTGCCAGCAGCGCCAGCAGGGGTGAGGGGAGAGAGCAGTACTTC
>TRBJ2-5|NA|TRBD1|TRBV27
CASSAWGQQETQYF
TGTGCCAGCAGTGCGTGGGGACAGCAAGAGACCCAGTACTTC
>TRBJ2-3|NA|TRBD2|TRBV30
CAAGLAGPDTQYF
TGTGCCGCGGGACTAGCAGGTCCAGATACGCAGTATTTT
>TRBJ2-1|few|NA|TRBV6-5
CASSPSSGGYNEQFF
TGTGCCAGCAGCCCGAGCTCCGGGGGTTACAATGAGCAGTTCTTC
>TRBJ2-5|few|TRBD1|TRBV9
CASSVGAGGSGETQYF
TGTGCCAGCAGCGTAGGGGCAGGGGGCAGTGGGGAGACCCAGTACTTC
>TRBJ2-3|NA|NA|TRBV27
CASSLRGSTDTQYF
TGTGCCAGCAGTTTACGAGGGAGCACAGATACGCAGTATTTT